The clone carrying this T cell receptor (beta chain) showed up just a few times. Antigen specificity is unknown. Indicated treatment: over 15 received Ad26.COV2.S at low or high dose, single or two shots; 5 received placebo; per-sample allocation not given. Following the first vaccine or placebo injection, samples were taken on day 63. In Boston, the donor was an adult between 18-55 years of age. Immunization relied on an Ad26 vector, which expressed Wuhan-strain SARS-CoV-2 spike. TCRdb's table, derived via immunoSEQ multiplex PCR, lists solely in-frame clones and lacks some. This table has some 270,000 clones, roughly 87% appearing once. The sample is drawn from a study of Ad26.COV2.S vaccination and SARS-CoV-2 variants. The wider study: Intramuscular Ad26.COV2.S doses were given once or twice, 56 days apart.

Trimming removed 5 bases from V and 5 bases from J, with 10 bases in between. The CDR3 covers 14 residues. The germline CDR1 and CDR2 sequences are SGHDN and FVKESK. Findings of the study overall: Researchers cautioned that TCR breadth and depth analyses may have underestimated total T cell responses.

This receptor was taken from a person aged 18 to 59 who received the Ad26.COV2.S COVID-19 vaccine or a placebo. Specimen: peripheral blood, collected in a trial of Ad26.COV2.S vaccine versus placebo. V and J are TRBV14 and TRBJ1-6; D call uncertain. Here the CDR3 reads CASSSRRNNSPLHF. In DNA, the CDR3 is TGTGCCAGCAGCTCAAGACGGAATAATTCACCCCTCCACTTT.